These 26 T cell receptor beta chains originate from one sample sequenced in a study of regulatory T cells in long-lasting Graves disease. Libraries of TCR beta came from iRepertoire HTBI primers plus Arm-PCR of CDR3 regions. TCRdb re-called the multiplex PCR reads through MiXCR, storing one row per CDR3 protein. The data show some 230,000 distinct CDR3 sequences, around 19% seen once. Time point specified: newly diagnosed GD, antithyroid drugs for less than 3 months. Researchers made the TCR library from RNA that was extracted from PBMCs. The specimen comprised peripheral blood mononuclear cells (PBMCs), sampled at new diagnosis, from a patient treated with antithyroid drugs. These receptors were taken from a female donor with Graves disease.

This clonotype was seen many times. The chain links TRBV20-1 to TRBJ2-5; possible D gene TRBD1, 5 bases. The germline V gene encodes CDR1 DFQATT and CDR2 SNEGSKA (reference sequence). The CDR3 covers 13 residues. Trimming removed 3 bases at V and 1 base at J, with 9 bases between. For the CDR3, the DNA is TGCAGTGCTAGGGGGCCCAGCCAAGAGACCCAGTACTTC. Residues: CSARGPSQETQYF.

This clonotype was found a few times. The rearrangement links TRBV9 to TRBJ2-7; TRBD1 matches 7 bases. Germline V gives CDR1 SGDLS, CDR2 YYNGEE. The length of the CDR3 is 15 residues. V shed 0 bases and J 2 bases; nucleotides not matched to a gene: 5. The CDR3 spells CASSVGPGQPYEQYF. CDR3 coding DNA: TGTGCCAGCAGCGTAGGGCCGGGACAGCCCTACGAGCAGTACTTC.

This clonotype was counted at least ten times. This chain uses TRBV3-1 with TRBJ1-1; maybe TRBD1 (5 bases). There are 11 residues in the CDR3. Per germline, CDR1 LGHDT and CDR2 YNNKEL (reference sequence). The V end was cut by 5 bases, the J end by 8 bases, with 9 bases between. As DNA, the CDR3 is TGTGCCAGCAGCTTGGAGGGGGAAGCTTTCTTT. It codes for CASSLEGEAFF. Supplemented by reference TRBV3-1 and TRBJ1-1, the full variable domain reads DTAVSQTPKYLVTQMGNDKSIKCEQNLGHDTMYWYKQDSKKFLKIMFSYNNKELIINETVPNRFSPKSPDKAHLNLHINSLELGDSAVYFCASSLEGEAFFGQGTRLTVV.

This clonotype has a count of ten or more. The rearrangement uses TRBV19 and TRBJ1-5, with D possibly matching TRBD1 (5 bases). There are 18 residues in the CDR3. V was clipped by 2 bases and J by 5 bases, with 22 bases between them. Germline lookup yields CDR1 LNHDA and CDR2 SQIVND (reference sequence). CDR3 nucleotides: TGTGCCAGTAGTATAAGGGCAGGGAAGGGCCAAAACGATCAGCCCCAGCATTTT. The encoded protein is CASSIRAGKGQNDQPQHF.

This clonotype showed up many times. The V gene is TRBV6-1, the J gene TRBJ2-7; TRBD2 might be the D (5 bases). This CDR3 is 15 amino acids long. The V end lost 5 bases, the J end lost 3 bases, and 17 bases lay between the germline ends. In germline, CDR1 is MNHNS, CDR2 SASEGT. The CDR3 loop is CASSRQTGSGYEQYF. The CDR3 DNA reads as TGTGCCAGCAGTCGTCAAACGGGAAGCGGCTACGAGCAGTACTTC.

This clonotype was recorded at least ten times. The V and J genes are TRBV5-4 and TRBJ2-7; 11 bases line up with TRBD2. This CDR3 spans 14 amino acids. The germline V gene has CDR1 SGHNT and CDR2 YYREEE (reference sequence). Trimming removed 4 bases from V and 3 bases from J; junction bases left unmatched: 3. The CDR3 protein is CASSTSGGYYEQYF. DNA of the CDR3: TGTGCCAGCAGCACTAGCGGGGGTTACTACGAGCAGTACTTC.

This clonotype came up many times. V usage is TRBV6-1 and J usage is TRBJ2-3, with 12 positions matching TRBD2. Germline CDR1 reads MNHNS; CDR2 reads SASEGT. The CDR3 covers 15 residues. V was pared by 4 bases and J by 5 bases, with 4 bases of the junction left unmatched. The CDR3 loop reads CASSGLAGAGDTQYF. The CDR3 coding sequence is TGTGCCAGCAGTGGACTAGCGGGGGCCGGAGATACGCAGTATTTT.

CDR3 nucleotide sequence: TGTGCCAGCATTTCGAATGTGGCGTCAGAGACCCAGTACTTC. Protein: CASISNVASETQYF. This chain joins TRBV2 and TRBJ2-5; D uncertain. The germline CDR1 and CDR2 sequences are SNHLY and FYNNEI. The CDR3 covers 14 residues. Trimming cost V 7 bases and J 4 bases, with 16 bases left between them.

This clonotype was seen repeatedly, ten times or more. The chain links TRBV9 to TRBJ1-4; TRBD1 agrees at 7 bases. V was clipped by 4 bases and J by 7 bases; unmatched bases: 10. Per germline, CDR1 SGDLS and CDR2 YYNGEE. This CDR3 contains 15 residues. CDR3 nucleotide sequence: TGTGCCAGCAGCCCCCAGGGTAGGGGGCGTGAAAAACTGTTTTTT. Its protein product is CASSPQGRGREKLFF.

Ten or more counts support this clonotype. The chain recombines TRBV19 with TRBJ2-1; 9 nucleotides agree with TRBD2. The CDR3 loop spans 15 amino acids. Germline CDR1 and CDR2: LNHDA and SQIVND (reference sequence). V trimming: 3 bases; J trimming: 4 bases; junction bases outside the gene matches: 4. CDR3 protein: CASSIISGGYNEQFF. The DNA of the CDR3 is TGTGCCAGTAGTATCATTAGCGGGGGATACAATGAGCAGTTCTTC.

This sequence joins TRBV28 and TRBJ2-1; D not certain. Trimming cost V 5 bases and J 11 bases, with 10 bases left between them. Germline V CDR1 and CDR2: MDHEN, SYDVKM. The CDR3 covers 11 residues. In DNA, the CDR3 is TGTGCCAGCAGTCCCCTGGGTCAGCAGTTCTTC. Protein sequence: CASSPLGQQFF. The full variable domain, completed using reference TRBV28 and TRBJ2-1, is DVKVTQSSRYLVKRTGEKVFLECVQDMDHENMFWYRQDPGLGLRLIYFSYDVKMKEKGDIPEGYSVSREKKERFSLILESASTNQTSMYLCASSPLGQQFFGPGTRLTVL.

This clonotype was recorded many times. This chain joins TRBV19 and TRBJ1-1; TRBD1 might be the D (6 bases). CDR1 is LNHDA and CDR2 is SQIVND in the germline V gene (reference sequence). V was cut by 6 bases and J by 4 bases, with 12 bases left in between. CDR3 length: 13 amino acids. DNA of the CDR3: TGTGCCAGTAGCTACAGGGACGGCACTGAAGCTTTCTTT. Protein sequence: CASSYRDGTEAFF.

This clonotype was observed many times. V gene TRBV20-1 combines with J gene TRBJ2-1; TRBD2 aligns across 8 bases. The length of the CDR3 is 14 residues. The J segment lost 2 bases and the V segment lost 1 base, leaving 1 base of the junction unmatched. CDR1 is DFQATT, CDR2 SNEGSKA, per germline (reference sequence). CDR3 in amino acids: CSARVAGTYNEQFF. CDR3 in DNA: TGCAGTGCTAGAGTAGCGGGGACCTACAATGAGCAGTTCTTC.

This clonotype has at least ten counts. V is TRBV7-2 and J is TRBJ2-5; D gene ambiguous. Trimming cost V 5 bases and J 0 bases, with 10 bases left between them. The CDR3 is 14 amino acids. Germline V gene sequence: CDR1 SGHTA, CDR2 FQGNSA. CDR3 bases: TGTGCCAGCAGCCCCATTGGGTACCAAGAGACCCAGTACTTC. Protein: CASSPIGYQETQYF.

This clonotype has a count of ten or more. The rearrangement joins TRBV7-9 to TRBJ2-1; D perhaps matches TRBD1 (6 bases). Trimming pared 5 bases from V and 7 bases from J, leaving 15 bases between. There are 14 residues in the CDR3. Germline V gene lookup returns CDR1 SEHNR and CDR2 FQNEAQ (reference sequence). CDR3 amino acids: CASSLGGFTNEQFF. The CDR3 coding sequence is TGTGCCAGCAGCCTAGGGGGTTTTACGAATGAGCAGTTCTTC.

Many counts were recorded for this clonotype. CDR3 in amino acids: CASNRDWTFVTGELFF. CDR3 sequence (DNA): TGTGCCAGCAATCGGGACTGGACCTTTGTCACCGGGGAGCTGTTTTTT. The J gene is TRBJ2-2, the V gene TRBV6-1; D might be TRBD2 (6 bases). The CDR3 loop spans 16 amino acids. V gave up 7 bases and J gave up 4 bases, with 19 bases separating them. CDR1 MNHNS and CDR2 SASEGT come from the germline V gene.

The table lists this clonotype with many counts. This chain connects TRBV9 to TRBJ2-1, with TRBD2 matching 10 bases. Looked up from germline, CDR1 is SGDLS and CDR2 is YYNGEE. J lost 4 bases, V lost 4 bases, and 11 bases had no gene match. CDR3 length equals 17 residues. CDR3: CASSPSPAGLAYNEQFF. As DNA, the CDR3 is TGTGCCAGCAGCCCTTCGCCCGCGGGACTAGCGTACAATGAGCAGTTCTTC.

This clonotype occurred many times. The chain carries TRBV9 and TRBJ2-7, with D hard to call. V gave up 7 bases and J gave up 0 bases, with 14 bases separating them. In germline, CDR1 is SGDLS, CDR2 YYNGEE. The CDR3 is 14 residues long. The CDR3 is CASALGPSSYEQYF. CDR3 coding DNA: TGTGCCAGCGCACTGGGCCCCAGCTCCTACGAGCAGTACTTC.

Regarding this clonotype: This likely traces to a read error, being one base from a far larger clone. This chain uses TRBV11-2 with TRBJ1-2; D may be TRBD1 (5 bases). Trimming stripped 1 base from V and 4 bases from J, with 13 bases between. CDR1 and CDR2 (germline): SGHAT, FQNNGV. There are 15 residues in the CDR3. Here the CDR3 DNA reads TGTGCCAGCAGCTTAGTAGCTAGGGGAGTCTATGGCTACACCTTC. It yields the protein CASSLVARGVYGYTF.

This clonotype was observed a handful of times. This chain uses TRBV5-6 with TRBJ2-7; TRBD1 or TRBD2 may be the D gene (5 bases each). This CDR3 is built from 14 residues. Looked up from germline, CDR1 is SGHDT and CDR2 is YYEEEE. Trimming pared 4 bases from V and 3 bases from J, leaving 14 bases between. CDR3 residues: CASSGGPGGYEQYF. DNA of the CDR3: TGTGCCAGCAGCGGGGGACCAGGAGGCTACGAGCAGTACTTC.

This clonotype has ten or more counts. This sequence joins TRBV24-1 and TRBJ2-5; D unclear. CDR3 length equals 10 residues. Germline V lookup: CDR1 KGHDR, CDR2 SFDVKD. The V end was cut by 9 bases, the J end by 5 bases, with 6 bases between. Here the CDR3 reads CATGDETQYF. CDR3 nucleotide sequence: TGTGCCACCGGAGACGAGACCCAGTACTTC.

This clonotype came up many times. The chain has TRBV12-3 or TRBV12-4 and TRBJ2-5; D possibly corresponds to TRBD1 (5 bases). Trimming took 5 bases from V and 5 from J, leaving 15 bases between them. This CDR3 contains 14 residues. The CDR3 region is CASSRQLSTETQYF. For the CDR3, the DNA is TGTGCCAGCAGTCGACAGCTTAGTACGGAGACCCAGTACTTC.

The sample holds many counts of this clonotype. This sequence joins TRBV6-8 and TRBJ2-1; 8 bases match TRBD2. The CDR3 is made up of 14 amino acids. CDR1 is MNHGY, CDR2 SAAAGT, per germline. The junction had 9 bases not matched to a gene; V was cut back by 6 bases and J by 8 bases. CDR3 in DNA: TGTGCCAGCAGGAGGAGCGGGAGAGGCTATGAGCAGTTCTTC. Protein: CASRRSGRGYEQFF.

This clonotype was observed many times. Its ends do not fully match the called genes, so a read error is possible. This chain joins TRBV10-3 and TRBJ1-1; 8 bases fit TRBD1. The germline V gene encodes CDR1 ENHRY and CDR2 SYGVKD. The CDR3 runs 14 residues. The CDR3 reads CAISDWTGNSEAFF. CDR3 sequence (DNA): TGTGCCATCAGTGATTGGACAGGGAACTCTGAAGCTTTCTTT.

V and J are TRBV20-1 and TRBJ1-1; no firm D call. CDR1 is DFQATT, CDR2 SNEGSKA, per germline (reference sequence). This CDR3 has 10 amino acids. V lost 5 bases and J 2 bases, leaving 3 bases between the germline ends. The CDR3 spells CSAGNTEAFF. Written as DNA, the CDR3 is TGCAGTGCTGGAAACACTGAAGCTTTCTTT.

This clonotype was counted many times. V and J are TRBV4-1 and TRBJ1-1; D may be TRBD1 (5 bases). This CDR3 has 15 residues. CDR1 and CDR2 (germline): MGHRA, YSYEKL. V was shortened by 4 bases and J by 5 bases, with 17 bases between the two germline ends. The CDR3 nucleotides are TGCGCCAGCAGCCCAGGCTTTTTCAGGGAAACTGAAGCTTTCTTT. As protein: CASSPGFFRETEAFF.